The clone carrying this TCR beta chain was counted only a few times. The antigen is undetermined. TCRdb re-analysed the reads in MiXCR, keeping a single row per CDR3 protein. The sample lists 700,000 to 950,000 distinct CDR3 sequences, around a third occurring once. CDR3 length: 16 amino acids. Germline-derived CDR1 and CDR2 are ENHRY and SYGVKD. V lost 0 bases, J lost 2 bases, and 13 bases lay in between. This entry comes from a study of T cell repertoires in cytomegalovirus infection. The source was cultured CD8+ T cells from PBMCs, collected from culture after CMV antigen stimulation. This sequence was found in a human donor in good health (CMV status not recorded). Some clones in this sample may be carry-over from other donors' samples. The chain carries TRBV10-3 and TRBJ2-5, with unresolved D. CDR3 DNA sequence: TGTGCCATCAGTGAGTCTAGAAAGACCGCACAAGAGACCCAGTACTTC. Translation gives CAISESRKTAQETQYF.